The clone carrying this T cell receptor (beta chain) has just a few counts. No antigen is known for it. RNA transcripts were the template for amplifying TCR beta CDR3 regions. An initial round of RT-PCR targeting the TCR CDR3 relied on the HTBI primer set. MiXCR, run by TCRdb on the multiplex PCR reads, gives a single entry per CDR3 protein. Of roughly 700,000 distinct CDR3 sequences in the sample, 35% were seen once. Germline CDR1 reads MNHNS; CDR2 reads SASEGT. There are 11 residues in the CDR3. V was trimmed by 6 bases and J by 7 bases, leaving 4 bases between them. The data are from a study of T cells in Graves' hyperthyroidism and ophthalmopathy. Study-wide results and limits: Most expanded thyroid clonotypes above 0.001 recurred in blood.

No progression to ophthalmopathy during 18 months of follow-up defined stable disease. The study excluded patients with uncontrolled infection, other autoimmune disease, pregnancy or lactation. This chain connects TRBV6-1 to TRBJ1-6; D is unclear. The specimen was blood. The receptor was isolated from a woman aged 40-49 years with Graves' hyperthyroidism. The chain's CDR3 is CASRDNSPLHF. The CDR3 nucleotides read TGTGCCAGCAGGGACAATTCACCCCTCCACTTT.